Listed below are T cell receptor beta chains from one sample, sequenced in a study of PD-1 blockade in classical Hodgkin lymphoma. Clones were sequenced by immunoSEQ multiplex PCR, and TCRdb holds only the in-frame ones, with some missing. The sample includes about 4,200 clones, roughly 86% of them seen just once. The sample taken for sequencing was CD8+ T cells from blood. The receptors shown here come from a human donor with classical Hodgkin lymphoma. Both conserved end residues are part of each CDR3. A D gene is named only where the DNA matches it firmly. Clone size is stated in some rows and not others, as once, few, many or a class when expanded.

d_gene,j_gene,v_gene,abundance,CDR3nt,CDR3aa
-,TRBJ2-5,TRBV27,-,TGTGCCAGCAGTCCCTGGGGTGGGGAGACCCAGTACTTC,CASSPWGGETQYF
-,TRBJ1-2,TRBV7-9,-,TGTGCCAGCAGCATCGAGAACTATGGCTACACCTTC,CASSIENYGYTF
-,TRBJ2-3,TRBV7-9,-,TGTGCCAGCAGCTTAGTATCCATGAGCGCGACGGATACGCAGTATTTT,CASSLVSMSATDTQYF
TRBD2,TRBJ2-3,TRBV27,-,TGTGCCAGCATTGGAATCGTAGCGGGGGGTTCGGGGGATACGCAGTATTTT,CASIGIVAGGSGDTQYF
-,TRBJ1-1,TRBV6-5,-,TGTGCCAGCAGTTACACGCCGGCCACTGAAGCTTTCTTT,CASSYTPATEAFF
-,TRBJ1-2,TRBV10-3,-,TGTGCCATCAGTGAGGGCCTCCGGGGGGTCTATGGCTACACCTTC,CAISEGLRGVYGYTF
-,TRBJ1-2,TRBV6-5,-,TGTGCCAGCAGTTTTGGGCAGGGAGCTAACTATGGCTACACCTTC,CASSFGQGANYGYTF
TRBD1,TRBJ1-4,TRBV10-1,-,TGCGCCAGCAGTGAGGGGACAGGCCAGCATGCAACTAATGAAAAACTGTTTTTT,CASSEGTGQHATNEKLFF
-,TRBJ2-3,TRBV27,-,TGTGCCAGCAGTTTATCGAGGCCAGATACGCAGTATTTT,CASSLSRPDTQYF
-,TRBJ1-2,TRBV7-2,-,TGTGCCAGCAGCACCCTAACAGGGATGGCCTATGGCTACACCTTC,CASSTLTGMAYGYTF
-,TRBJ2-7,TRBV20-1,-,TGCAGTGCTAGAGACCACGAGCAGTACTTC,CSARDHEQYF
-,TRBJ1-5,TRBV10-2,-,TGCGCCAGCAGTGAGCAGTGGGGCAGGGTTGGTCAGCCCCAGCATTTT,CASSEQWGRVGQPQHF
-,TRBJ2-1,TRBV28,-,TGTGCCAGCAGTCCCCCACAGGGACCCTACAATGAGCAGTTCTTC,CASSPPQGPYNEQFF
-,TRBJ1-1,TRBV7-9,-,TGTGCCAGCAGCTCCGCCGCGATGAACACTGAAGCTTTCTTT,CASSSAAMNTEAFF
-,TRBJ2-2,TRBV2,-,TGTGCCAGCAGTTGGGGGGAATTCTACACCGGGGAGCTGTTTTTT,CASSWGEFYTGELFF
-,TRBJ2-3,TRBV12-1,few,TGTGCCAGCAGCCCTCGGGACCCGCGAAAGTATTTT,CASSPRDPRKYF
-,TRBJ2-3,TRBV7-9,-,TGTGCCAGCAGCCCGGGAGCGGGTGGGGCAGATACGCAGTATTTT,CASSPGAGGADTQYF
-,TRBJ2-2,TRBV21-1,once,TGTGCCAGCACCCTTGGACACCTCACCGGGGAGCTGTTTTTT,CASTLGHLTGELFF
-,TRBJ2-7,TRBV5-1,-,TGCGCCAGCAGTCTCAGCACGGAGACCTACGAGCAGTACTTC,CASSLSTETYEQYF
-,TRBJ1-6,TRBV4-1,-,TGCGCCAGCAGCCAAGAAGAGGGCACAGCCAATTCACCCCTCCACTTT,CASSQEEGTANSPLHF
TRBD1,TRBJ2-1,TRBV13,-,TGTGCCAGCAGCGCGGACAGGGGGGTAAACAATGAGCAGTTCTTC,CASSADRGVNNEQFF
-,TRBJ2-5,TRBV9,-,TGTGCCAGCAGCTCCCAGGGGTTGGCAGAGACCCAGTACTTC,CASSSQGLAETQYF
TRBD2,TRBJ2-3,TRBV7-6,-,TGTGCCAGCAGCCCCGGAGGAGCGGGAGCAGATACGCAGTATTTT,CASSPGGAGADTQYF